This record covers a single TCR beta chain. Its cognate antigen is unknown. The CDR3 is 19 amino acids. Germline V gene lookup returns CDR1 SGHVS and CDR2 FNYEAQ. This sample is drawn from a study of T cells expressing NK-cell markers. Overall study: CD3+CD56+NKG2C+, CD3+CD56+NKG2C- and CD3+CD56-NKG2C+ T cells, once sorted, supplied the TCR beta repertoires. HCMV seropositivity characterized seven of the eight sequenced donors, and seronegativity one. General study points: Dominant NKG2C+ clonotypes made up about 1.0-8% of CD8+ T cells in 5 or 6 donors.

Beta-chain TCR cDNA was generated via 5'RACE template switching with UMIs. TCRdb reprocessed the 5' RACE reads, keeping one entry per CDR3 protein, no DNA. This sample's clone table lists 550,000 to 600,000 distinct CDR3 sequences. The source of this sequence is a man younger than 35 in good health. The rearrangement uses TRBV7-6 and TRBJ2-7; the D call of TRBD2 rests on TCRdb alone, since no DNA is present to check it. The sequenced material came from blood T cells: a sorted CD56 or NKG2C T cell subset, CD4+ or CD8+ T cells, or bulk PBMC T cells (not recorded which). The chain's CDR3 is CASSLSPARRDSHAYEQYF.